This T cell receptor (beta chain) is drawn from a study of blood T cell repertoires in COVID-19. Study-level information: Sources were T cells, B-cell-depleted T cells, or PBMCs; the material itself was cDNA or gDNA.

Seattle patients were enrolled during active infection and followed longitudinally. Sequenced by immunoSEQ multiplex PCR; TCRdb stores in-frame clones only, minus some. The sample yields approximately 230,000 clones, approximately 88% seen once. Germline CDR1 reads LGHDT; CDR2 reads YNNKEL (reference sequence). The CDR3 contains 16 residues. The J segment lost 5 bases and the V segment lost 2 bases, leaving 4 bases of the junction unmatched. This TCR was recovered from a woman aged 30 to 39 with COVID-19, enrolled during active disease. V and J are TRBV3-1 (or the pseudogene TRBV3-2) and TRBJ2-2; 11 bases align to TRBD2. Sequencing used peripheral blood. CDR3 in DNA: TGTGCCAGCAGCCAACTAGCGGGAGGTAATACCGGGGAGCTGTTTTTT. Translated: CASSQLAGGNTGELFF.